Below are 31 T cell receptor beta chains sequenced from a single sample in a study of low-dose radiotherapy and immunotherapy resistance in tumors. Alpha and beta chains were covered, as first-strand cDNA relied on TRAV- and TRBV-specific primers. Amplification of TCRs used a constant-region primer and V-primer adapter for about 21 PCR cycles. TCRdb used MiXCR to reprocess the reads, holding one entry per CDR3 protein. The table shows around 9,300 distinct CDR3 sequences, with about 70% occurring only once. The receptors here all came from a human donor with advanced metastatic prostate, ovarian, gallbladder or colorectal cancer (not recorded which). This table probably holds off-target reads from a library built for another chain.

Judged by abundance, this clonotype is medium-sized. This chain connects TRBV23-1 to TRBJ1-2, with D perhaps TRBD1 (5 bases). TRBV23-1 has ORF status, its function being uncertain. V lost 2 bases to trimming and J lost 2 bases, with 6 bases between them. This CDR3 is 13 amino acids long. CDR3 amino acids: CASSQGGNYGYTF. The DNA for the CDR3 is TGCGCCAGCAGTCAAGGGGGAAACTATGGCTACACCTTC.

The sample holds a few counts of this clonotype. V gene TRBV5-1 combines with J gene TRBJ1-3; the D gene is possibly TRBD1 (6 bases). Trimming stripped 0 bases from V and 1 base from J, with 14 bases between. CDR3 length equals 17 residues. Germline CDR1 and CDR2: SGHRS and YFSETQ. Written as DNA, the CDR3 is TGCGCCAGCAGCTTGGCGGGGGCCGTCGGGTCTGGAAACACCATATATTTT. The encoded protein is CASSLAGAVGSGNTIYF.

The rearrangement joins TRBV20-1 to TRBJ2-5; 7 nucleotides agree with TRBD1. CDR1 is DFQATT, CDR2 SNEGSKA, per germline (reference sequence). This CDR3 spans 15 amino acids. With V trimmed by 6 bases and J by 2 bases, 12 bases remained unmatched. The CDR3 protein is CSARRLGGSQETQYF. The CDR3 bases are TGCAGTGCCAGGCGGTTAGGGGGCTCTCAAGAGACCCAGTACTTC.

This clonotype came up a few times. The chain links TRBV28 to TRBJ2-7; 12 bases line up with TRBD2. With V trimmed by 5 bases and J by 5 bases, 7 bases remained unmatched. CDR1 and CDR2 from the germline V gene are MDHEN and SYDVKM. The CDR3 totals 15 residues. Written as DNA, the CDR3 is TGTGCCAGCAGTGAATCGGCTAGCGGGAGGGACGAGCAGTACTTC. This encodes CASSESASGRDEQYF. Supplemented by reference TRBV28 and TRBJ2-7, the full variable domain reads DVKVTQSSRYLVKRTGEKVFLECVQDMDHENMFWYRQDPGLGLRLIYFSYDVKMKEKGDIPEGYSVSREKKERFSLILESASTNQTSMYLCASSESASGRDEQYFGPGTRLTVT.

V is TRBV18 and J is TRBJ2-7; no firm D call. The CDR3 runs to 14 residues. V lost 0 bases and J 0 bases, leaving 6 bases between the germline ends. Germline V gives CDR1 KGHSH, CDR2 LQKENI. CDR3 protein: CASSPPVHSYEQYF. The DNA for the CDR3 is TGTGCCAGCTCACCACCGGTCCACTCCTACGAGCAGTACTTC.

This sequence joins TRBV20-1 and TRBJ2-1; TRBD2 is a possible D gene (6 bases). CDR3 length: 11 amino acids. Trimming left V 6 bases short and J 7 bases short, with 10 bases between. The V gene's germline CDR1 is DFQATT and CDR2 SNEGSKA (reference sequence). As DNA, the CDR3 is TGCAGTGCCAGACTAGGGAATGAGCAGTTCTTC. It specifies CSARLGNEQFF.

This clonotype was found once. The rearrangement uses TRBV11-2 and TRBJ2-7; 12 bases agree with TRBD1. The CDR3 has 17 residues. The germline CDR1 and CDR2 sequences are SGHAT and FQNNGV. V trimming: 5 bases; J trimming: 4 bases; junction bases outside the gene matches: 12. The CDR3 DNA follows: TGTGCCAGCAGCCCGCGGCCTCCGGGACAGGGGGCTTACGAGCAGTACTTC. Encoded protein: CASSPRPPGQGAYEQYF.

This chain links TRBV24-1 with TRBJ2-5, with 13 positions matching TRBD2. From germline, CDR1 is KGHDR and CDR2 SFDVKD. CDR3 length: 15 amino acids. V was pared by 11 bases and J by 3 bases, with 8 bases of the junction left unmatched. Here the CDR3 DNA reads TGTGCCATCCAAAGCGGACTAGCGGGAGAAGAGACCCAGTACTTC. The encoded protein is CAIQSGLAGEETQYF.

This sequence joins TRBV6-2 or TRBV6-3 and TRBJ2-7, with D perhaps matching TRBD2 (5 bases). Trimming cost V 7 bases and J 3 bases, with 10 bases left between them. CDR1 is MNHEY and CDR2 is SVGEGT in the germline V gene. CDR3 length equals 12 residues. The CDR3 reads CASKEDRYEQYF. The CDR3 DNA reads TGTGCCAGCAAGGAGGACCGCTACGAGCAGTACTTC.

In its sample, this clonotype was seen once. The chain has TRBV7-3 and TRBJ1-1; D is possibly TRBD1 (5 bases). Trimming stripped 4 bases from V and 6 bases from J, with 12 bases between. From germline, CDR1 is SGHTA and CDR2 FQGTGA. The CDR3 runs to 13 residues. The CDR3 DNA reads TGTGCCAGCAGCTCCCGGGGGATGGCTGAAGCTTTCTTT. It translates to CASSSRGMAEAFF.

The chain couples TRBV6-4 to TRBJ2-3, with D maybe TRBD2 (6 bases). Germline lookup yields CDR1 MRHNA and CDR2 SNTAGT. V lost 0 bases and J 6 bases, leaving 16 bases between the germline ends. The CDR3 loop spans 16 amino acids. CDR3 nucleotides: TGTGCCAGCAGTGACTCTGCGGCGGGATCAGGGGATACGCAGTATTTT. Protein product: CASSDSAAGSGDTQYF.

The count of this clonotype is one. The rearrangement links TRBV12-3 or TRBV12-4 to TRBJ2-3; the D is unclear. The CDR3 has 14 amino acids. V was trimmed by 2 bases and J by 2 bases, leaving 8 bases between them. The CDR3, as DNA: TGTGCCAGCAGTTTAATCCAGGACACAGATACGCAGTATTTT. Translation gives CASSLIQDTDTQYF.

The CDR3 DNA sequence: TGCGCCAGCAGCTTCGGACTAGCGGGGGACACAGATACGCAGTATTTT. Amino acids: CASSFGLAGDTDTQYF. The chain employs TRBV5-1 and TRBJ2-3; TRBD2 matches at 13 bases. J gave up 2 bases and V 2 bases, and 2 bases lay outside the gene matches. The germline V gene encodes CDR1 SGHRS and CDR2 YFSETQ. This CDR3 is built from 16 residues.

In this sample, this clonotype turned up once. The V call is TRBV5-1, the J call TRBJ1-1; weak D call: TRBD1 (5 bases). This CDR3 comprises 15 residues. V lost 4 bases and J 1 base, leaving 14 bases between the germline ends. CDR1 and CDR2 (germline): SGHRS, YFSETQ. CDR3 sequence reads: CASSPRWGGNTEAFF. CDR3 DNA: TGCGCCAGCAGCCCGCGGTGGGGCGGGAACACTGAAGCTTTCTTT.

J is TRBJ2-1 and V is TRBV18; D remains unclear. The CDR3 has 13 amino acids. V was shortened by 6 bases and J by 10 bases, with 16 bases between the two germline ends. Germline values: CDR1 KGHSH, CDR2 LQKENI. Here the CDR3 reads CASSALPLGEQFF. The CDR3 DNA reads TGTGCCAGCTCGGCCCTACCGCTCGGGGAGCAGTTCTTC.

The chain couples TRBV5-6 to TRBJ2-5; perhaps TRBD2 as D (5 bases). Per the germline V gene, CDR1 is SGHDT and CDR2 is YYEEEE. V shed 0 bases and J shed 1 base, with 10 bases lying between them. This CDR3 contains 15 residues. As DNA, the CDR3 is TGTGCCAGCAGCTTGGCCTCGGGGTTCCAAGAGACCCAGTACTTC. Its translation is CASSLASGFQETQYF.

The CDR3 coding sequence is TGCGCCAGCAGCTTGGAGGGGACAGGGGCCAGGGAGCAGTTCTTC. This sequence encodes CASSLEGTGAREQFF. The chain has TRBV5-1 and TRBJ2-1, with 10 bases identical to TRBD1. The germline gives CDR1 SGHRS, CDR2 YFSETQ. The CDR3 has 15 residues. Trimming cost V 0 bases and J 10 bases; bases outside gene matches: 7.

V and J are TRBV5-1 and TRBJ2-2, with D maybe TRBD2 (6 bases). The CDR3 covers 17 residues. Trimming shortened V by 1 base and J by 0 bases, and 13 bases separated the two germline ends. Germline CDR1 is SGHRS and CDR2 is YFSETQ. The CDR3 protein is CASSLLGGTANTGELFF. The CDR3 nucleotides are TGCGCCAGCAGCTTGTTGGGCGGGACTGCGAACACCGGGGAGCTGTTTTTT.

The chain links TRBV12-3 or TRBV12-4 to TRBJ2-3; D may be TRBD1 or TRBD2 (6 bases each). The V end was cut by 3 bases, the J end by 5 bases, with 12 bases between. The CDR3 has 14 amino acids. In DNA, the CDR3 is TGTGCCAGCAGTTTTACCGGGGGCGGAGATACGCAGTATTTT. Protein product: CASSFTGGGDTQYF.

V usage is TRBV10-2 and J usage is TRBJ1-2; D uncertain. The CDR3 spans 12 residues. Germline V gene data show CDR1 as WSHSY and CDR2 as SAAADI. Deletions cut 6 bases from V and 5 bases from J, with 10 bases between. The CDR3 loop is CASRTDAYGYTF. The CDR3 region has the DNA TGCGCCAGCAGGACGGACGCTTATGGCTACACCTTC.

The rearrangement uses TRBV5-1 and TRBJ1-1, with no clear D. Germline CDR1 is SGHRS and CDR2 is YFSETQ. CDR3 length equals 12 residues. V lost 0 bases and J lost 7, with 7 bases in between. The DNA for the CDR3 is TGCGCCAGCAGCTTGGGCCTCAGTGAAGCTTTCTTT. Its translation is CASSLGLSEAFF. The variable domain in full, completed from reference TRBV5-1 and TRBJ1-1, reads KAGVTQTPRYLIKTRGQQVTLSCSPISGHRSVSWYQQTPGQGLQFLFEYFSETQRNKGNFPGRFSGRQFSNSRSEMNVSTLELGDSALYLCASSLGLSEAFFGQGTRLTVV.

This chain connects TRBV2 to TRBJ2-2, with D hard to call. The CDR3 sequence is 13 residues long. V was clipped by 3 bases and J by 4 bases, with 6 bases between them. The germline V gene encodes CDR1 SNHLY and CDR2 FYNNEI. The DNA of the CDR3 is TGTGCCAGCAGTGACAAGGTCACCGGGGAGCTGTTTTTT. Translation gives CASSDKVTGELFF.

V gene TRBV5-1 combines with J gene TRBJ2-1; 9 positions match TRBD1. Germline V gives CDR1 SGHRS, CDR2 YFSETQ. Trimming removed 4 bases from V and 2 bases from J; junction bases left unmatched: 4. The CDR3 has 15 residues. The CDR3 is CASSTDRGAYNEQFF. The CDR3, as DNA: TGCGCCAGCAGCACGGACAGGGGTGCCTACAATGAGCAGTTCTTC.

V and J are TRBV28 and TRBJ1-1, with a weak D call TRBD1 (5 bases). Germline lookup yields CDR1 MDHEN and CDR2 SYDVKM. The CDR3 extends over 14 amino acids. Deletions cut 8 bases from V and 4 bases from J, with 17 bases between. Here the CDR3 reads CASGPWGRGTEAFF. The CDR3, as DNA: TGTGCCAGCGGCCCGTGGGGCCGGGGCACTGAAGCTTTCTTT.

This rearrangement joins TRBV28 to TRBJ2-7; D not certain. Germline assignment: CDR1 MDHEN and CDR2 SYDVKM. This CDR3 is built from 13 residues. Between the trimmed V and J ends, which lost 3 bases and 6 bases, there was a span of 12 bases. The CDR3 spells CASSFVSPPEQYF. CDR3 sequence (DNA): TGTGCCAGCAGTTTCGTATCCCCCCCCGAGCAGTACTTC.

This chain uses TRBV20-1 with TRBJ2-7; TRBD2 matches at 7 bases. Unmatched junction bases numbered 8, after V lost 3 bases and J lost 6 bases. The CDR3 contains 13 residues. The V gene's germline CDR1 is DFQATT and CDR2 SNEGSKA (reference sequence). The CDR3 DNA sequence: TGCAGTGCTAGTTCGGGGGGAAAGCCCGAGCAGTACTTC. It encodes CSASSGGKPEQYF.

This chain links TRBV6-1 with TRBJ1-2; D is unresolved. CDR1 is MNHNS and CDR2 is SASEGT in the germline V gene. The CDR3 runs to 13 residues. The V and J ends lost 6 bases and 5 bases respectively, with 13 bases between them. CDR3 residues: CASREREVYGYTF. CDR3 DNA sequence: TGTGCCAGCAGGGAAAGGGAGGTATATGGCTACACCTTC.

The V call is TRBV3-1, the J call TRBJ2-2, with a possible D match to TRBD1 (5 bases). Looked up from germline, CDR1 is LGHDT and CDR2 is YNNKEL (reference sequence). CDR3 length: 14 amino acids. Trimming took 11 bases from V and 7 from J, leaving 20 bases between them. CDR3 in DNA: TGTGCCTCAAAGTACCAGGGAATCGGCGGGGAGCTGTTTTTT. This gives the protein CASKYQGIGGELFF.

V and J are TRBV28 and TRBJ2-5, with D possibly TRBD2 on 5 matching bases. Germline CDR1 MDHEN, CDR2 SYDVKM. V lost 3 bases and J 5 bases, leaving 13 bases between the germline ends. The CDR3 has 14 amino acids. The CDR3: CASSLWRRGETQYF. In DNA form, the CDR3 reads TGTGCCAGCAGTTTGTGGCGGAGAGGGGAGACCCAGTACTTC. Based on the CDR3 plus reference TRBV28 and TRBJ2-5, the full variable domain is DVKVTQSSRYLVKRTGEKVFLECVQDMDHENMFWYRQDPGLGLRLIYFSYDVKMKEKGDIPEGYSVSREKKERFSLILESASTNQTSMYLCASSLWRRGETQYFGPGTRLLVL.

This chain links TRBV24-1 with TRBJ2-7; 10 nucleotides agree with TRBD2. This CDR3 spans 15 amino acids. Germline trimming cut 3 bases from V and 2 bases from J; bases unmatched to any gene: 3. Germline V gene sequence: CDR1 KGHDR, CDR2 SFDVKD. As DNA, the CDR3 is TGTGCCACCAGTGATCCTACTAGCGGGGCCTACGAGCAGTACTTC. Its translation is CATSDPTSGAYEQYF.

V and J are TRBV6-2 or TRBV6-3 and TRBJ2-7; 7 bases are a match to TRBD1. Trimming removed 5 bases from V and 1 base from J; junction bases left unmatched: 11. The germline gives CDR1 MNHEY, CDR2 SVGEGT. The CDR3 runs 16 residues. The CDR3, as DNA: TGTGCCAGCAGTGAAGGTGGTGGGACAGTTTCCTACGAGCAGTACTTC. Protein: CASSEGGGTVSYEQYF.